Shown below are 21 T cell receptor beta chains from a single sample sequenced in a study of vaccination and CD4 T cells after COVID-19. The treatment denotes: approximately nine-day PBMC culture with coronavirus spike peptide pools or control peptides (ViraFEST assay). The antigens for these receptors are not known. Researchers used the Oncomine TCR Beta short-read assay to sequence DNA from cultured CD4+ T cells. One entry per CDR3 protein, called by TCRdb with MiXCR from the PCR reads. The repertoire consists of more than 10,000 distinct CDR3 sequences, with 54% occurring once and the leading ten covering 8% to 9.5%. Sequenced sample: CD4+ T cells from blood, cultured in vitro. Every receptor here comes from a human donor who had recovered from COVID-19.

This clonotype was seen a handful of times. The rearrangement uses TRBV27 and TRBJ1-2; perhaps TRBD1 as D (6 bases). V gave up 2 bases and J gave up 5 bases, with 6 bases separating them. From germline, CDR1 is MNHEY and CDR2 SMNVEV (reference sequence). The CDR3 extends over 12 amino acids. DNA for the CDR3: TGTGCCAGCAGTTTACAGGGGTATGGCTACACCTTC. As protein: CASSLQGYGYTF.

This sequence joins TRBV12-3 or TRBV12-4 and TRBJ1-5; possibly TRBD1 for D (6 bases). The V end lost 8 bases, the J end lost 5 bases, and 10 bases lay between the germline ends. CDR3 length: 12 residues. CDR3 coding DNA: TGTGCCAGCGGAAGGGGGTATCAGCCCCAGCATTTT. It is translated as CASGRGYQPQHF.

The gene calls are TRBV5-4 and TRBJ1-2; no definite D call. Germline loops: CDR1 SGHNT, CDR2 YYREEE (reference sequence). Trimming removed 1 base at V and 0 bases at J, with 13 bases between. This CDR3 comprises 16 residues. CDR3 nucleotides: TGTGCCAGCAGCTTGAGTAATTACCGAACTAACTATGGCTACACCTTC. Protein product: CASSLSNYRTNYGYTF.

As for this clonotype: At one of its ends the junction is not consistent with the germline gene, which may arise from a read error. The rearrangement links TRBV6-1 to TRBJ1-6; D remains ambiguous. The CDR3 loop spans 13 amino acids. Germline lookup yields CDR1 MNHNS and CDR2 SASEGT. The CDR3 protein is CASREGSYSPLHF. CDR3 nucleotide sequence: TGTGCCAGCAGGGAAGGCAGTTACTCACCCCTCCACTTT.

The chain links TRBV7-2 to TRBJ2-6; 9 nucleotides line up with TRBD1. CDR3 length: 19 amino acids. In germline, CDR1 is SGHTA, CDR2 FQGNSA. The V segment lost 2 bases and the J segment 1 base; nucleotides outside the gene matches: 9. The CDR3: CASSLIRDRVRSGANVLTF. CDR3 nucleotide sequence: TGTGCCAGCAGCTTAATCCGGGACAGGGTTAGGTCTGGGGCCAACGTCCTGACTTTC.

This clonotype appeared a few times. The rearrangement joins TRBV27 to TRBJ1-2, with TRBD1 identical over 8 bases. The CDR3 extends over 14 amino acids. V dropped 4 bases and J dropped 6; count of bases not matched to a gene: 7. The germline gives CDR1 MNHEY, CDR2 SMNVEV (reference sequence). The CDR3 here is CASSSADRADGYTF. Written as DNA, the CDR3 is TGTGCCAGCAGTTCCGCGGACAGGGCGGATGGCTACACCTTC.

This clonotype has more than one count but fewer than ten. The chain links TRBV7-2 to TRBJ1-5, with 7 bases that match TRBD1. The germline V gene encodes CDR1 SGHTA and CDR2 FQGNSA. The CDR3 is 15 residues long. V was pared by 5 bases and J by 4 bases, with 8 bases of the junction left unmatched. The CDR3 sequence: CASSRQGNDNQPQHF. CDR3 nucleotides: TGTGCCAGCAGCCGACAGGGTAACGATAATCAGCCCCAGCATTTT. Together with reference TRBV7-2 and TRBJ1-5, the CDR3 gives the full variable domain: GAGVSQSPSNKVTEKGKDVELRCDPISGHTALYWYRQSLGQGLEFLIYFQGNSAPDKSGLPSDRFSAERTGGSVSTLTIQRTQQEDSAVYLCASSRQGNDNQPQHFGDGTRLSIL.

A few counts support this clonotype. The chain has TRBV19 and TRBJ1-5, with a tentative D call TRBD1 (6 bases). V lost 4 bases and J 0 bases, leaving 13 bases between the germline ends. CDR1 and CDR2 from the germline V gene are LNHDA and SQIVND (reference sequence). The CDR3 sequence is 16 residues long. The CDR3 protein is CASSTFGTPSNQPQHF. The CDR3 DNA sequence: TGTGCCAGTAGTACCTTCGGGACACCTAGCAATCAGCCCCAGCATTTT.

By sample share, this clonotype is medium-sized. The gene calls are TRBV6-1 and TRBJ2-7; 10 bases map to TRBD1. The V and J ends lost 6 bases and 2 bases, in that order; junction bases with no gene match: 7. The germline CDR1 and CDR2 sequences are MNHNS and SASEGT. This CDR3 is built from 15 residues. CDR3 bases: TGTGCCAGCAGGCCGGGCGGGACAGGGGCCTACGAGCAGTACTTC. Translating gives CASRPGGTGAYEQYF.

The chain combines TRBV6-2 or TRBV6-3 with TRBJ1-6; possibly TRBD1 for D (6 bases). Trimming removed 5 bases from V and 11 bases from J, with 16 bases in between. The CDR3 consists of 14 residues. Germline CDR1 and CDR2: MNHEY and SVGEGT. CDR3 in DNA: TGTGCCAGCAGTAAACAGGGTCCGGTGACACCCCTCCACTTT. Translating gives CASSKQGPVTPLHF.

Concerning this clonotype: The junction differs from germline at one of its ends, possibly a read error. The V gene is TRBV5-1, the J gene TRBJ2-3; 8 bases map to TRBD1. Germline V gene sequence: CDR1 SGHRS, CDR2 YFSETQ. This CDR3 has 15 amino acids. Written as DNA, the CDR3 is TGTGCCAGCAGCTTGTCTACAGGGGGTTCGGGGACGCAGTATTTT. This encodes CASSLSTGGSGTQYF.

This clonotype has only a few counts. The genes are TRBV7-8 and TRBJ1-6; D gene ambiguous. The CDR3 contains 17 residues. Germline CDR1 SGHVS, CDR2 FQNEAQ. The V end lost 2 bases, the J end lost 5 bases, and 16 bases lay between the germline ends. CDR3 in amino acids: CASSLLVGGSNNSPLHF. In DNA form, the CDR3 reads TGTGCCAGCAGCTTATTAGTGGGAGGGTCTAATAATTCACCCCTCCACTTT.

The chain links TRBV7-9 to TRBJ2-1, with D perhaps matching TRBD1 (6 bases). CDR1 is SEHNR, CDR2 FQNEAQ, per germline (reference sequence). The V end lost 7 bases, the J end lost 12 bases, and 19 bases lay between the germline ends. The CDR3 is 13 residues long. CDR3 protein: CASTLIQGQVQFF. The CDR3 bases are TGTGCCAGCACCCTAATACAGGGTCAAGTGCAGTTCTTC.

The CDR3 DNA is TGTGCCAGCTCACCATCCAGGGGCGATGGCTACACCTTC. It specifies CASSPSRGDGYTF. V and J are TRBV18 and TRBJ1-2, with a tentative D call TRBD1 (6 bases). The V end lost 2 bases, the J end lost 6 bases, and 10 bases lay between the germline ends. Germline V lookup: CDR1 KGHSH, CDR2 LQKENI. There are 13 residues in the CDR3.

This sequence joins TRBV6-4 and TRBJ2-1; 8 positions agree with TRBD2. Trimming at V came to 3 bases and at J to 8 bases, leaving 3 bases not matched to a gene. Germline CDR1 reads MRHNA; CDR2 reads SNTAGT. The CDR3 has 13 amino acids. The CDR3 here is CASSEREGYEQFF. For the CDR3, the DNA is TGTGCCAGCAGTGAACGGGAGGGCTATGAGCAGTTCTTC.

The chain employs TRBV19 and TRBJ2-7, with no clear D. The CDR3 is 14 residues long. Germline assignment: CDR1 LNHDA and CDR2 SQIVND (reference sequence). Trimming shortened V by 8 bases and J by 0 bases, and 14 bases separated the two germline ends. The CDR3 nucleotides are TGTGCCAGTTCTATAGACCCAAGCTCCTACGAGCAGTACTTC. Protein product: CASSIDPSSYEQYF.

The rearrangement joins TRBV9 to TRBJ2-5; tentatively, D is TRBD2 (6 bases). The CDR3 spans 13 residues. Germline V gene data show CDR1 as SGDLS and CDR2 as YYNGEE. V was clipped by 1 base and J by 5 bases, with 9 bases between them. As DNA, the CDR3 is TGTGCCAGCAGCGTAACGGGAGTCGAGACCCAGTACTTC. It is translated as CASSVTGVETQYF.

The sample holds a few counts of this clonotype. The CDR3 loop is CASSLSGPETQYF. The CDR3 bases are TGCGCCAGCAGCTTGTCGGGGCCGGAGACCCAGTACTTC. This chain links TRBV5-1 with TRBJ2-5; tentatively, D is TRBD1 or TRBD2 (5 bases each). This CDR3 comprises 13 residues. Germline CDR1 and CDR2: SGHRS and YFSETQ. The ends were cut back, 1 base at V and 5 bases at J, with 9 bases in the middle.

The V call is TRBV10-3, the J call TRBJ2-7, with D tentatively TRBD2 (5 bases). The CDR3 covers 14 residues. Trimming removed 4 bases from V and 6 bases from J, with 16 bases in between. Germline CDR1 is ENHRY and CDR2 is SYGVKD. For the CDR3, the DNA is TGTGCCATCAGTGGGCGGGCGGATGATAGCGAGCAGTACTTC. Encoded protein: CAISGRADDSEQYF.

The CDR3 sequence: CASSLAEQGLGSPLHF. In nucleotides, the CDR3 is TGTGCCAGCAGCTTGGCCGAACAGGGGCTCGGTTCACCCCTCCACTTT. The V call is TRBV5-4, the J call TRBJ1-6; TRBD1 aligns across 7 bases. The CDR3 sequence is 16 residues long. Unmatched junction bases numbered 9, after V lost 0 bases and J lost 9 bases. The germline V gene encodes CDR1 SGHNT and CDR2 YYREEE (reference sequence).

The CDR3 nucleotides read TGTGCCAGCAGTTTAGCTACAGGGGTTACCAATCAGCCCCAGCATTTT. Translated: CASSLATGVTNQPQHF. The rearrangement joins TRBV12-3 or TRBV12-4 to TRBJ1-5, with TRBD1 matching 7 bases. V lost 0 bases, J lost 3 bases, and 5 bases stayed unmatched. This CDR3 comprises 16 residues.